This TCR beta chain emerged from a study of shared clonotypes between healthy human individuals. Study background: Used for every donor were three CD4 naive, three CD4 memory, two CD8 naive and one CD8 memory plate.

TCRdb's copy holds only in-frame clones and misses some; the assay was immunoSEQ multiplex PCR. The sample includes about 1.5 million clones, approximately 98% of them seen just once. Trimming cost V 5 bases and J 2 bases; bases outside gene matches: 5. This CDR3 has 13 residues. Germline-derived CDR1 and CDR2 are SQVTM and ANQGSEA. The TCR comes from a man younger than 45 in good health. Sequencing was performed on naive CD4+ T cells sorted from blood. The subset here: CD45RA+ positively selected. V is TRBV29-1 and J is TRBJ2-7, with 8 positions matching TRBD1. CDR3 protein: CSVRTGRAYEQYF. The CDR3 bases are TGCAGCGTTCGGACAGGGAGAGCCTACGAGCAGTACTTC.